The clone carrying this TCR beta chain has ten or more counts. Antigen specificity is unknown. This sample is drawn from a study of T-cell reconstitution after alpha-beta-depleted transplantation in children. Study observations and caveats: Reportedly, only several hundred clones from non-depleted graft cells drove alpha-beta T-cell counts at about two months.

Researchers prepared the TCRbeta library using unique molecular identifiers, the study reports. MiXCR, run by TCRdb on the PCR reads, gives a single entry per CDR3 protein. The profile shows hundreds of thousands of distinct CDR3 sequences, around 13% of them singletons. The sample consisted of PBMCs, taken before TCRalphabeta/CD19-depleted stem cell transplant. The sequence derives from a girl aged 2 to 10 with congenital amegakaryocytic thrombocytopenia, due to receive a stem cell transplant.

The CDR3 DNA is TGCGCCAGCAGTAACAGTCGGAGCTCCTACAATGAGCAGTTCTTC. Encoded protein: CASSNSRSSYNEQFF. The chain joins TRBV10-2 to TRBJ2-1; D ambiguous. The CDR3 extends over 15 amino acids. The V end lost 5 bases, the J end lost 0 bases, and 11 bases lay between the germline ends. Germline lookup yields CDR1 WSHSY and CDR2 SAAADI.